This T cell receptor (beta chain) was identified in a study of cytomegalovirus exposure and HLA in healthy donors. The V end lost 3 bases, the J end lost 0 bases, and 19 bases lay between the germline ends. Germline CDR1 reads LGHNA; CDR2 reads YNFKEQ. The CDR3 spans 18 residues. Vbeta (60) and Jbeta (13) primers were used in the PCR. Sequencing was performed with immunoSEQ multiplex PCR; in TCRdb, only in-frame clones are kept and a portion is missing. The sample gives over 150,000 clones, approximately 75% of which show up once; less than 2.5% is in the top ten. The chain links TRBV4-2 to TRBJ2-3, with a tentative D call TRBD1 (7 bases). The source material was PBMCs. This receptor was obtained from a man between 50 and 59 years old in good health and CMV-seropositive. The CDR3 spells CASSQWWRGQRSTDTQYF. CDR3 DNA sequence: TGTGCCAGCAGCCAGTGGTGGAGGGGGCAGCGAAGCACAGATACGCAGTATTTT.